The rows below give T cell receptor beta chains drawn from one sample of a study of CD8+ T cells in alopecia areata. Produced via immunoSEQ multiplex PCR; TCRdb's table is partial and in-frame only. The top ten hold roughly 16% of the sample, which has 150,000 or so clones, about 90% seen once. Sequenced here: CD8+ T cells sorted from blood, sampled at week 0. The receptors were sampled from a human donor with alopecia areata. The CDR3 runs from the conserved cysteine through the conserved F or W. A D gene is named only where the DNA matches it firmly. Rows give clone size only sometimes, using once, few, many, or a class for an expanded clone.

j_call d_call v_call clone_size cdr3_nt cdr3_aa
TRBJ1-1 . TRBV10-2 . TGCGCCAGCAGTGAGTCGGGCCAGAGCTCTGAAGCTTTCTTT CASSESGQSSEAFF
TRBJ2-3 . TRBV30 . TGTGCCTGGAATTGGGGTGGAACAGATACGCAGTATTTT CAWNWGGTDTQYF
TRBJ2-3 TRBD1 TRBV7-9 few TGTGCCAGCACCTCATGGACAGGGGAGGTAGATACGCAGTATTTT CASTSWTGEVDTQYF
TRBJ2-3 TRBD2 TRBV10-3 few TGTGCCATCAGGAACCAGGGACTAGCGGGAGGAGAAGATACGCAGTATTTT CAIRNQGLAGGEDTQYF
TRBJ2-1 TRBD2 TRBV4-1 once TGCGCCAGCAGCCAGGGACTAGGTAATGAGCAGTTCTTC CASSQGLGNEQFF
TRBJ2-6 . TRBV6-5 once TGTGCCAGCAGTTACTCGAAAGGTGTTGGGGCCAACGTCCTGACTTTC CASSYSKGVGANVLTF
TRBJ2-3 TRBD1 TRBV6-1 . TGTGCCAGCAGCGCCGGGACAGGGGCAGATACGCAGTATTTT CASSAGTGADTQYF
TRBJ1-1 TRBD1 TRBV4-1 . TGCGCCAGCAGCGACCGGGACAGTCTCATGAACACTGAAGCTTTCTTT CASSDRDSLMNTEAFF
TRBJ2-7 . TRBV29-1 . TGCAGCGTTCTCCTTTCCTACGAGCAGTACTTC CSVLLSYEQYF
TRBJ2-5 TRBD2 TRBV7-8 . TGTGCCAGCTTATCGGGAGGGGGAGAGACCCAGTACTTC CASLSGGGETQYF
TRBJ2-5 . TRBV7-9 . TGTGCCAGCAGCTTCCCGGGGCTCCAAGAGACCCAGTACTTC CASSFPGLQETQYF
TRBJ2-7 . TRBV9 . TGTGCCAGCAGCGCCGACTTGACAAATCCCTACGAGCAGTACTTC CASSADLTNPYEQYF
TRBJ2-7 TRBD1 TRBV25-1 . TGTGCCAGCAGTGACTCGGACAGGGGGCGGGAGCAGTACTTC CASSDSDRGREQYF
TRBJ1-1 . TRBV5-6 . TGTGCCAGCAGCTTGGTCACTCAACGGGGGACTGAAGCTTTCTTT CASSLVTQRGTEAFF
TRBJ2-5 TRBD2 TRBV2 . TGTGCCAGCAGACAGACTAGCGGTTTAGAGACCCAGTACTTC CASRQTSGLETQYF
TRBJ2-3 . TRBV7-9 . TGTGCCAGCAGCTTGGGGGGACAGTACTTCACAGATACGCAGTATTTT CASSLGGQYFTDTQYF
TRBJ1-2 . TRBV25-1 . TGTGCCAGCAGTGAATACGAGGGGAGGGCCTACACCTTC CASSEYEGRAYTF
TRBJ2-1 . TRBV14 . TGTGCCAGCAGCCAAGATCCACGTTATGGAAGGGTAGCCAATGAGCAGTTCTTC CASSQDPRYGRVANEQFF
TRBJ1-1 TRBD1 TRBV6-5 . TGTGCCAGCAGTAATGGACAGGGGAACACTGAAGCTTTCTTT CASSNGQGNTEAFF
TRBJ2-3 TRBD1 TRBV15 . TGTGCCACCAGCAGAGAAGGAGACAGGGCTACCGGGAGCACAGATACGCAGTATTTT CATSREGDRATGSTDTQYF
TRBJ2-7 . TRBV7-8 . TGTGCCAGCAGCTTAACCTATGGGGGCCCCCGGGACTTC CASSLTYGGPRDF
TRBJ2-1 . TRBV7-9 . TGTGCCAGCAGCTCCTGGGACAAAAGCTCCTACAATGAGCAGTTCTTC CASSSWDKSSYNEQFF
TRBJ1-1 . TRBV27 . TGTGCCAGCACAGGGAACACTGAAGCTTTCTTT CASTGNTEAFF
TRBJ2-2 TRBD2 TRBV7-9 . TGTGCCAGCAGCTTCCGGACTAGCGGGAGGGGTGACACCGGGGAGCTGTTTTTT CASSFRTSGRGDTGELFF
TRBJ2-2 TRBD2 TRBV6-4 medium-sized TGTGCCAGCAGTGTGGCTAGCGGGAACACCGGGGAGCTGTTTTTT CASSVASGNTGELFF
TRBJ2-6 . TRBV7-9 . TGTGCCAGCAGCTTAGGAAAACCTGGGGCCAACGTCCTGACTTTC CASSLGKPGANVLTF
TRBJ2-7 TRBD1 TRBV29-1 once TGCAGCGTTGTTATGAGGGACAGGGCCTACGAGCAGTACTTC CSVVMRDRAYEQYF
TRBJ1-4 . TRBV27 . TGTGCCAGCAGTTTACTAGGGTTGGGTGAAAAACTGTTTTTT CASSLLGLGEKLFF
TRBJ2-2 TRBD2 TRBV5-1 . TGCGCCAGCAGCCTCGGGGTGTCTAGCGGGACCGGGGAGCTGTTTTTT CASSLGVSSGTGELFF
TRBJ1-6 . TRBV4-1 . TGCGCCAGCAGCCAACCAGGACAGATCCCTTCTAATTCACCCCTCCACTTT CASSQPGQIPSNSPLHF
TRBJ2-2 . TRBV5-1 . TGCGCCAGCAGTAAGGCGGAACATTTCTTCACCGGGGAGCTGTTTTTT CASSKAEHFFTGELFF
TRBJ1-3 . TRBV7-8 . TGTGCCAGCAGCTTAGAATCGCCTTACAGAGAGGACACCATATATTTT CASSLESPYREDTIYF
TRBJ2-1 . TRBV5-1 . TGCGCCAGCAGCTTGGGGGACGGGCACAATGAGCAGTTCTTC CASSLGDGHNEQFF
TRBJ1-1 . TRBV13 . TGTGCCAGCAGCTTACCCCCCTTGGCCACTGAAGCTTTCTTT CASSLPPLATEAFF
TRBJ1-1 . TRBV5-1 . TGCGCCAGCAGCTTGGAACGGATAGTGAACACTGAAGCTTTCTTT CASSLERIVNTEAFF
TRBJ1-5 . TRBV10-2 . TGCGCCAGCAGTGAGTCTGGAGTTAATCAGCCCCAGCATTTT CASSESGVNQPQHF
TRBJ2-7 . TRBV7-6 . TGTGCCAGCAGCTTAGAAAAGGGGACCACCTACGAGCAGTACTTC CASSLEKGTTYEQYF
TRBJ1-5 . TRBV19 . TGTGCCAGTAGTATGAAGGGGCACAATAGCAATCAGCCCCAGCATTTT CASSMKGHNSNQPQHF
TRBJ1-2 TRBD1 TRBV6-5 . TGTGCCAGCAGTTACTGGGGACAGGGGTTTGGCTACACCTTC CASSYWGQGFGYTF
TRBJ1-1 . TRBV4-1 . TGCGCCAGCAGCCCGTCGGCAAGCGTGAACACTGAAGCTTTCTTT CASSPSASVNTEAFF